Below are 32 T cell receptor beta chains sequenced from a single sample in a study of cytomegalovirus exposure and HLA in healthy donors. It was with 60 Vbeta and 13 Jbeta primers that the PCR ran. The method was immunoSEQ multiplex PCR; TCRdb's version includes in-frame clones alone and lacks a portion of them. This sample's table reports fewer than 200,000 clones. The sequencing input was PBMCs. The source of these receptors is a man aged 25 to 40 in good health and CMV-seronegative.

CDR3 sequence: CASSSVEAFF. In nucleotides, the CDR3 is TGTGCCAGCAGCTCCGTCGAAGCTTTCTTT. The chain recombines TRBV11-2 with TRBJ1-1; D uncertain. The CDR3 length is 10 residues. V was shortened by 4 bases and J by 8 bases, with 5 bases between the two germline ends. Germline lookup yields CDR1 SGHAT and CDR2 FQNNGV.

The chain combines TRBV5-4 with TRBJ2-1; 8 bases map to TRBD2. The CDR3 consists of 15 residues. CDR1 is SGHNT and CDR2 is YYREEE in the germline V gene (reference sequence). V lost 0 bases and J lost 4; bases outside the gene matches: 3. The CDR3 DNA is TGTGCCAGCAGCTTGGAAGCGGGAGTATACAATGAGCAGTTCTTC. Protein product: CASSLEAGVYNEQFF.

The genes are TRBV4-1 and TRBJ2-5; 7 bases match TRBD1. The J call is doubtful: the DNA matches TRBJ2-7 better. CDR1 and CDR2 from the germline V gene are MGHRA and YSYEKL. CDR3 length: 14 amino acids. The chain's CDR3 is CASSAPGQRYEQYF. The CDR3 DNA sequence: TGCGCCAGCAGCGCTCCGGGACAGCGCTACGAGCAGTACTTC.

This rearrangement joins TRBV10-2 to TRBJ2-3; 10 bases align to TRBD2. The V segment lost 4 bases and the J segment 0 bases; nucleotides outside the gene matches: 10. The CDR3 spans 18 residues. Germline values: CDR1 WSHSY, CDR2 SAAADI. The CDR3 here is CASSAASGGGLSTDTQYF. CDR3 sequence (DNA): TGCGCCAGCAGTGCGGCTAGCGGGGGAGGTCTGAGCACAGATACGCAGTATTTT.

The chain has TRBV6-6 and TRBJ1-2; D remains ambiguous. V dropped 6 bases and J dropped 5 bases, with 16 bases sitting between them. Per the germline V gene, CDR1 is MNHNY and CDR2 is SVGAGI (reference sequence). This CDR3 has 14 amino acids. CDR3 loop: CASRRPRMEYGYTF. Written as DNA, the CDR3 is TGTGCCAGCAGACGACCAAGAATGGAGTATGGCTACACCTTC.

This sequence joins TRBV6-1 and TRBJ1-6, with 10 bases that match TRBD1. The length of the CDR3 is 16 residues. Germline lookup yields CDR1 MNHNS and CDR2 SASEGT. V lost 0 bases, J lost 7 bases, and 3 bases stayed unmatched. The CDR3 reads CASSEAPGQGNSPLHF. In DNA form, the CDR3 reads TGTGCCAGCAGTGAAGCGCCGGGACAGGGGAATTCACCCCTCCACTTT.

The CDR3 here is CASKLRTGDFYEQYF. CDR3 nucleotide sequence: TGCGCCAGTAAACTTCGGACAGGGGATTTCTACGAGCAGTACTTC. The chain uses TRBV5-1 and TRBJ2-7; 9 bases fit TRBD1. The CDR3 runs 15 residues. The ends lost 8 bases at V and 3 bases at J; junction bases unmatched: 12. CDR1 and CDR2 from the germline V gene are SGHRS and YFSETQ.

CDR3 nucleotide sequence: TGCGCCAGCAGCTTGGGAGGGGACTGGTCCTACAATGAGCAGTTCTTC. Translated, it gives CASSLGGDWSYNEQFF. The gene calls are TRBV5-1 and TRBJ2-1; maybe TRBD2 (6 bases). V was clipped by 0 bases and J by 1 base, with 11 bases between them. Germline values: CDR1 SGHRS, CDR2 YFSETQ. This CDR3 has 16 residues. The whole variable domain, filled in from reference TRBV5-1 and TRBJ2-1, reads KAGVTQTPRYLIKTRGQQVTLSCSPISGHRSVSWYQQTPGQGLQFLFEYFSETQRNKGNFPGRFSGRQFSNSRSEMNVSTLELGDSALYLCASSLGGDWSYNEQFFGPGTRLTVL.

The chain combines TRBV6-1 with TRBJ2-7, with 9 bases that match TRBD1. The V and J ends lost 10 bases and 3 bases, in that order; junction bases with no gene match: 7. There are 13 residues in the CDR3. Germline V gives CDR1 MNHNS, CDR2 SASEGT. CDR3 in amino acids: CATPGQGLYEQYF. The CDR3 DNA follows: TGTGCCACCCCGGGACAGGGACTCTACGAGCAGTACTTC.

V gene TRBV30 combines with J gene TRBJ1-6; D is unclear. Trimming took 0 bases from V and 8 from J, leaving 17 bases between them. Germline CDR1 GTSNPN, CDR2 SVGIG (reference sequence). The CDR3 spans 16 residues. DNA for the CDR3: TGTGCCTGGAGTGTAGGTTACGGGAGGAGTCATTCACCCCTCCACTTT. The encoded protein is CAWSVGYGRSHSPLHF.

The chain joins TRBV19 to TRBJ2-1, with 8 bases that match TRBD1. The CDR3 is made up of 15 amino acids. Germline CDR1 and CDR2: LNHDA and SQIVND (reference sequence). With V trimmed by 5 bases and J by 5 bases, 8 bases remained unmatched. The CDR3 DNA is TGTGCCAGTAGTGTTTCGACAGGGGCCCACAATGAGCAGTTCTTC. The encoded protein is CASSVSTGAHNEQFF. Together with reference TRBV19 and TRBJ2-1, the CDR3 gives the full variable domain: DGGITQSPKYLFRKEGQNVTLSCEQNLNHDAMYWYRQDPGQGLRLIYYSQIVNDFQKGDIAEGYSVSREKKESFPLTVTSAQKNPTAFYLCASSVSTGAHNEQFFGPGTRLTVL.

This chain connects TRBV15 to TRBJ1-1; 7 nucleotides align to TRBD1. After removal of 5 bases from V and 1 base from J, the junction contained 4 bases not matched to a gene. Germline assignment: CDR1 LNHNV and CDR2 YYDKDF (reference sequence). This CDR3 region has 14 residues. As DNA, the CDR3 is TGTGCCACCAGCCCGGGACAGCCGAACACTGAAGCTTTCTTT. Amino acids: CATSPGQPNTEAFF.

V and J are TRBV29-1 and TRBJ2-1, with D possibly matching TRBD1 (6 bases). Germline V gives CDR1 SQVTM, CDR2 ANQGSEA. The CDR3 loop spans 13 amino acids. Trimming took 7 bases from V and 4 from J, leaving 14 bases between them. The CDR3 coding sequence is TGCAGCGGCCGGACCACAGGGTACAATGAGCAGTTCTTC. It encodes CSGRTTGYNEQFF.

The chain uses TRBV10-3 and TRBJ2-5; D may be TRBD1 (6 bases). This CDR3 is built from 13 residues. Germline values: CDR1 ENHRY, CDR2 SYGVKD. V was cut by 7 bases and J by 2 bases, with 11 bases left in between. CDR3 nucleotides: TGTGCCATCACCCACAGGGAACAAGAGACCCAGTACTTC. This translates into CAITHREQETQYF.

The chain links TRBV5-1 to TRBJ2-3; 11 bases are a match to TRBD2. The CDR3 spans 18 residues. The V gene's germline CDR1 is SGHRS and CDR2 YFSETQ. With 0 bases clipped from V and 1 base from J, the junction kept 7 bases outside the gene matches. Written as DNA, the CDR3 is TGCGCCAGCAGCTTGGGGACGACTAGCGGGACAGGCACAGATACGCAGTATTTT. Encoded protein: CASSLGTTSGTGTDTQYF.

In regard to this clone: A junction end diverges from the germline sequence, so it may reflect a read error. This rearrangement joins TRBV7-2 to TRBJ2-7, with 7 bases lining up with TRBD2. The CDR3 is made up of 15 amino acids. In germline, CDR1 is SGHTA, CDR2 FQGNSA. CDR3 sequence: CASSLAGTNSYEQYF. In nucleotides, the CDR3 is TGTGCCAGCAGCTTAGCAGGGACTAACTCCTACGAACAGTACTTC. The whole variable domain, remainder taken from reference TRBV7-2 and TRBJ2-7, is GAGVSQSPSNKVTEKGKDVELRCDPISGHTALYWYRQSLGQGLEFLIYFQGNSAPDKSGLPSDRFSAERTGGSVSTLTIQRTQQEDSAVYLCASSLAGTNSYEQYFGPGTRLTVT.

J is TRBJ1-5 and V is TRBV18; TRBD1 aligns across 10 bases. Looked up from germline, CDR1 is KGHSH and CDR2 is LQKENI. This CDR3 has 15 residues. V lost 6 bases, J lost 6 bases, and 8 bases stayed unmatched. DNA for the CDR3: TGTGCCAGCTCCCTGAATGACAGGGGGCCTCAGCCCCAGCATTTT. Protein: CASSLNDRGPQPQHF.

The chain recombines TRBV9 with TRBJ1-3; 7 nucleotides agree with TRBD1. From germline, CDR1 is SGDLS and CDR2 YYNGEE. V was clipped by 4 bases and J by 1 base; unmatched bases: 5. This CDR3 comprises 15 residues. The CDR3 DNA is TGTGCCAGCAGCCCAGGGGGGTTATCTGGAAACACCATATATTTT. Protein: CASSPGGLSGNTIYF.

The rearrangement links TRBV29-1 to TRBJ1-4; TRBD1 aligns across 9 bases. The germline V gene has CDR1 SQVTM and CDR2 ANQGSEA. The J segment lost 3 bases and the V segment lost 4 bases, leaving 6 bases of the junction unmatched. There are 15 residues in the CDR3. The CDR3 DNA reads TGCAGCGTTGGGGGACAGGGCTTCGCTAATGAAAAACTGTTTTTT. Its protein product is CSVGGQGFANEKLFF.

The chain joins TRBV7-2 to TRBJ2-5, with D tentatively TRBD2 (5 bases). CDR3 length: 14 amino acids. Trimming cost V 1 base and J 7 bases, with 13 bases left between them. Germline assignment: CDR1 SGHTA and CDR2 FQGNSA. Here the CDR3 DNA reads TGTGCCAGCAGCTTAGATAACGACGCGGGGACCCAGTACTTC. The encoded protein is CASSLDNDAGTQYF.

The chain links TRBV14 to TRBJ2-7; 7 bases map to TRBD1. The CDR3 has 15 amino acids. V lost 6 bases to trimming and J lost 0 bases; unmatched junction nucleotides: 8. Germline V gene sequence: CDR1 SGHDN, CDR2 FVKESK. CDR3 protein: CASRGTGTASYEQYF. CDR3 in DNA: TGTGCCAGCAGAGGTACCGGGACAGCCTCCTACGAGCAGTACTTC.

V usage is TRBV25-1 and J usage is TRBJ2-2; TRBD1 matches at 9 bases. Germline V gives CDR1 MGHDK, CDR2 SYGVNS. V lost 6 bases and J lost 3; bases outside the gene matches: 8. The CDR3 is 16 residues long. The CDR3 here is CASSAGQGIDTGELFF. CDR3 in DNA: TGTGCCAGCAGCGCGGGACAGGGTATAGACACCGGGGAGCTGTTTTTT.

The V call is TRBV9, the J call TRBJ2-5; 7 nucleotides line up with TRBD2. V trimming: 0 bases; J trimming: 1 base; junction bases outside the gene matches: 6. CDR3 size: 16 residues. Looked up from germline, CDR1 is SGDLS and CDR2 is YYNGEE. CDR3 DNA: TGTGCCAGCAGCGTAGCTTTGGGGGAGGGCCAAGAGACCCAGTACTTC. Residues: CASSVALGEGQETQYF. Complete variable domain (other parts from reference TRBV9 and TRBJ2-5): DSGVTQTPKHLITATGQRVTLRCSPRSGDLSVYWYQQSLDQGLQFLIQYYNGEERAKGNILERFSAQQFPDLHSELNLSSLELGDSALYFCASSVALGEGQETQYFGPGTRLLVL.

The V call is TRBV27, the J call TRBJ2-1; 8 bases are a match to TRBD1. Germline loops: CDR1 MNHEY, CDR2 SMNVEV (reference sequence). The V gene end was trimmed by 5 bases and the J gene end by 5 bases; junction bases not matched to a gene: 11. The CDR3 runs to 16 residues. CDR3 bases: TGTGCCAGCAGTCCTTCACAGGGGGAAGCCGACAATGAGCAGTTCTTC. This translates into CASSPSQGEADNEQFF.

CDR3 in amino acids: CASSSPPPNTEAFF. DNA of the CDR3: TGTGCCAGCAGCTCCCCTCCTCCGAACACTGAAGCTTTCTTT. The gene calls are TRBV5-4 and TRBJ1-1; D gene ambiguous. Trimming pared 3 bases from V and 1 base from J, leaving 10 bases between. CDR1 SGHNT and CDR2 YYREEE come from the germline V gene (reference sequence). The CDR3 is made up of 14 amino acids.

The CDR3 sequence: CATEGGAAFF. CDR3 nucleotide sequence: TGTGCCACCGAAGGGGGCGCCGCTTTCTTT. This chain connects TRBV6-6 to TRBJ1-1; 7 bases are shared with TRBD1. With 10 bases clipped from V and 11 bases from J, the junction kept 7 bases outside the gene matches. The germline gives CDR1 MNHNY, CDR2 SVGAGI (reference sequence). The CDR3 has 10 amino acids.

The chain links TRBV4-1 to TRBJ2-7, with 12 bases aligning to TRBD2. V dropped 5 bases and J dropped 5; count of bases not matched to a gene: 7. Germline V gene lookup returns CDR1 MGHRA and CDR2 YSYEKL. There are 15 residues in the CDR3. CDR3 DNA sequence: TGCGCCAGCAGCTTTCGGACTAGCGGGGTCGACGAGCAGTACTTC. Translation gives CASSFRTSGVDEQYF.

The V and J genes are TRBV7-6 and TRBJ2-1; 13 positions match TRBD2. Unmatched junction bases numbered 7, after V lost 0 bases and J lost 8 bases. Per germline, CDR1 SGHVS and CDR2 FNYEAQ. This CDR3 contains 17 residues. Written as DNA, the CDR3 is TGTGCCAGCAGCTTAGCGCCGGGACTAGCGGGGTTATATGAGCAGTTCTTC. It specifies CASSLAPGLAGLYEQFF. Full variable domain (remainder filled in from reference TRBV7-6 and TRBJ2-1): GAGVSQSPRYKVTKRGQDVALRCDPISGHVSLYWYRQALGQGPEFLTYFNYEAQQDKSGLPNDRFSAERPEGSISTLTIQRTEQRDSAMYRCASSLAPGLAGLYEQFFGPGTRLTVL.

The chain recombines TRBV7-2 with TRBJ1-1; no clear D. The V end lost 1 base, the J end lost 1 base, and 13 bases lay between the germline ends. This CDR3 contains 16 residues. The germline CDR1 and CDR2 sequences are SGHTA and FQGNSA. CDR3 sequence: CASSLDPEQTNTEAFF. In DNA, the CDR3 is TGTGCCAGCAGCTTAGACCCGGAGCAGACGAACACTGAAGCTTTCTTT.

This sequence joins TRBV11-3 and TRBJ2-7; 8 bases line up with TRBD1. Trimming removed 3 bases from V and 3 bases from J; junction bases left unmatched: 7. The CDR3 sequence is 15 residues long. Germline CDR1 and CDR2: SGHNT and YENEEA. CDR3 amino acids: CASSFPGQGVYEQYF. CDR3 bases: TGTGCCAGCAGCTTTCCCGGACAGGGAGTCTACGAGCAGTACTTC.

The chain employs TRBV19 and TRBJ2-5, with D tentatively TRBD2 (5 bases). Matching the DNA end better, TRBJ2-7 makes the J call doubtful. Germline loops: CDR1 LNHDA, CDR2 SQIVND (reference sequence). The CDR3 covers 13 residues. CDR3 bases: TGTGCCAGTAGTATAGGACTAACATACGAGCAGTACTTC. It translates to CASSIGLTYEQYF.

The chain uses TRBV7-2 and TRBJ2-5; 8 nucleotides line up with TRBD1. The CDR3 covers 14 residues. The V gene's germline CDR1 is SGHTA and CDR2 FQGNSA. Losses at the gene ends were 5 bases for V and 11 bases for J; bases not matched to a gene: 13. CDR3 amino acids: CASSRGQGSREQYF. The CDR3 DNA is TGTGCCAGCAGCCGTGGACAGGGCAGTAGGGAGCAGTACTTC.